This is a list of T cell receptor beta chains from one sample in a study of T cells in tuberculosis. TCRdb's table, derived via immunoSEQ multiplex PCR, lists solely in-frame clones and lacks some. This sample carries about 40,000 clones, about 94% of them seen once, and the ten largest clones take about 12%. Source material: PBMCs. Receptors originate from a donor between 10 and 35 years old with latent tuberculosis or without tuberculosis infection. Some clones in this sample may be carry-over from other donors' samples. CDR3s include the opening cysteine and the closing phenylalanine or tryptophan. The D gene is left open where the match is weak. Size tells how often a clone was seen (once, few, many) or the class of an expanded clone, and some rows leave it out.

v_call	d_call	j_call	cdr3_length	clone_size	cdr3_nt	cdr3_aa
TRBV5-1	.	TRBJ1-1	16	.	TGCGCCAGCAGCTTGGACTTCATGAGGGTGCCCACTGAAGCTTTCTTT	CASSLDFMRVPTEAFF
TRBV5-5	TRBD1	TRBJ1-5	16	.	TGTGCCAGCAGCTTGGGTATCGGGACAGGGAGTCAGCCCCAGCATTTT	CASSLGIGTGSQPQHF
TRBV21-1	.	TRBJ1-4	12	.	TGTGCCAGCAGGGAGGACCTTGGAAAACTGTTTTTT	CASREDLGKLFF
TRBV5-4	TRBD1	TRBJ2-7	13	.	TGTGCCAGCAGCCGACAGGGTTCCGACGAGCAGTACTTC	CASSRQGSDEQYF
TRBV19	TRBD1	TRBJ1-5	18	.	TGTGCCAGTAGTATTCGCGCCTCCTTCGGGACAGAAAATCAGCCCCAGCATTTT	CASSIRASFGTENQPQHF
TRBV4-3	.	TRBJ1-1	16	.	TGCGCCAGCAGCCAAGATTTCCAGGGATTAAACACTGAAGCTTTCTTT	CASSQDFQGLNTEAFF
TRBV7-9	.	TRBJ2-3	16	.	TGTGCCAGCAGCTTATGGGTGGGGGACACCACAGATACGCAGTATTTT	CASSLWVGDTTDTQYF
TRBV6-5	.	TRBJ2-5	15	.	TGTGCCAGCAACCCCCCAATGCCGGGGAAAGAGACCCAGTACTTC	CASNPPMPGKETQYF
TRBV6-6	TRBD1	TRBJ1-2	16	once	TGTGCCAGCAGCCGAAGGGACAGGGAGATCAACTATGGCTACACCTTC	CASSRRDREINYGYTF
TRBV25-1	.	TRBJ2-1	14	once	TGTGCCAGCAGTGAAGAGGCAGGGCGCAATGAGCAGTTCTTC	CASSEEAGRNEQFF